Below, 18 T cell receptor beta chains from the same sample are listed, as sequenced in a study of human T cells and chemical hapten exposure. MiXCR, applied by TCRdb to the RACE reads, yields one record per CDR3 protein. Here the sample spans approximately 400,000 distinct CDR3 sequences, 5.1% being singletons. Time point noted: pre-sensitization, week 0. Treatment in this sample: therapeutic diphenylcyclopropenone sensitization with weekly scalp DPC. Here the sequenced sample was whole blood, taken in connection with sensitization to the hapten diphenylcyclopropenone (DPC). The receptors were gathered from a woman aged 45-65 years with alopecia areata. Some clones in this sample may be carry-over from other donors' samples.

This clonotype was seen more than once but under ten times. The genes are TRBV11-3 and TRBJ1-2; the D gene is possibly TRBD1 (5 bases). V dropped 0 bases and J dropped 13 bases, with 15 bases sitting between them. The germline V gene encodes CDR1 SGHNT and CDR2 YENEEA. The CDR3 spans 13 residues. The CDR3 spells CASSLDNTGRPTF. CDR3 in DNA: TGTGCCAGCAGCTTAGACAACACAGGCCGGCCCACCTTC.

This clonotype was seen a few times. CDR3 sequence reads: CASSLGRTWGHEQFF. Here the CDR3 DNA reads TGTGCCAGCAGCTTAGGACGTACATGGGGGCATGAGCAGTTCTTC. The chain carries TRBV7-2 and TRBJ2-1; weak D call: TRBD1 (6 bases). Germline V gene lookup returns CDR1 SGHTA and CDR2 FQGNSA. The germline V and J ends were trimmed by 1 base and 8 bases, with 15 bases remaining between them. CDR3 length equals 15 residues.

This clonotype was observed at least ten times. The genes are TRBV4-1 and TRBJ1-1; D gene uncertain. Deletions cut 4 bases from V and 5 bases from J, with 20 bases between. There are 16 residues in the CDR3. Per the germline V gene, CDR1 is MGHRA and CDR2 is YSYEKL. Here the CDR3 reads CASSRLEPPASTEAFF. CDR3 nucleotides: TGCGCCAGCAGCCGTCTCGAACCCCCCGCGTCTACTGAAGCTTTCTTT.

This clonotype has at least ten counts. The V call is TRBV12-3 or TRBV12-4, the J call TRBJ1-3; D not certain. The germline V and J ends were trimmed by 5 bases and 0 bases, with 14 bases remaining between them. This CDR3 is built from 16 residues. CDR3 sequence (DNA): TGTGCCAGCAGTAGTTACCAGGCTCTCTCTGGAAACACCATATATTTT. Amino acid sequence: CASSSYQALSGNTIYF.

At least ten counts were recorded for this clonotype. The CDR3 bases are TGTGCCAGCAGCGTTGACCCCGGGGGTCAGCCCCAGCATTTT. It translates to CASSVDPGGQPQHF. The V and J genes are TRBV9 and TRBJ1-5; possible D gene TRBD1, 5 bases. Germline CDR1 SGDLS, CDR2 YYNGEE. CDR3 length equals 14 residues. The V end lost 2 bases, the J end lost 6 bases, and 12 bases lay between the germline ends.

The chain uses TRBV12-3 or TRBV12-4 and TRBJ1-5, with unresolved D. V was trimmed by 7 bases and J by 2 bases, leaving 12 bases between them. CDR3 length: 14 amino acids. CDR3 nucleotide sequence: TGTGCCAGCAAACCGGGAAGGGGCAATCAGCCCCAGCATTTT. Translation: CASKPGRGNQPQHF.

Ten or more counts support this clonotype. The chain combines TRBV6-5 with TRBJ2-7; maybe TRBD2 (6 bases). This CDR3 has 11 residues. Germline loops: CDR1 MNHEY, CDR2 SVGAGI. The V end lost 6 bases, the J end lost 5 bases, and 8 bases lay between the germline ends. The DNA of the CDR3 is TGTGCCAGCAGAACGGGGGACGAGCAGTACTTC. Its protein is CASRTGDEQYF.

The chain combines TRBV12-5 with TRBJ2-2; D ambiguous. V shed 2 bases and J shed 5 bases, with 18 bases lying between them. Germline V CDR1 and CDR2: LGHNT, FRNRAP. The CDR3 covers 17 residues. In DNA, the CDR3 is TGTGCTAGTGGTTTGAACCCCCAGCCCGTTGCTACCGGGGAGCTGTTTTTT. Its translation: CASGLNPQPVATGELFF.

This clonotype was detected only a few times. This chain uses TRBV27 with TRBJ2-2, with TRBD2 matching over 12 bases. Per the germline V gene, CDR1 is MNHEY and CDR2 is SMNVEV (reference sequence). Germline trimming cut 5 bases from V and 5 bases from J; bases unmatched to any gene: 6. This CDR3 is 16 amino acids long. The CDR3 protein is CASSPRTSGMTGELFF. The CDR3 coding sequence is TGTGCCAGCAGTCCGCGGACTAGCGGGATGACCGGGGAGCTGTTTTTT.

The rearrangement uses TRBV28 and TRBJ2-3, with D perhaps assigned TRBD1 or TRBD2 (5 bases each). Germline CDR1 is MDHEN and CDR2 is SYDVKM. The CDR3 runs to 13 residues. Deletions cut 8 bases from V and 2 bases from J, with 11 bases between. CDR3 protein: CASARDLTDTQYF. The CDR3, as DNA: TGTGCCAGCGCCCGGGACCTCACAGATACGCAGTATTTT.

The rearrangement uses TRBV5-6 and TRBJ2-7; D is uncertain. CDR1 SGHDT and CDR2 YYEEEE come from the germline V gene. V lost 4 bases, J lost 0 bases, and 14 bases lay in between. The CDR3 spans 15 residues. CDR3 amino acids: CASSPRGRTSYEQYF. The CDR3 DNA sequence: TGTGCCAGCAGCCCGCGTGGACGGACCTCCTACGAGCAGTACTTC.

This chain joins TRBV28 and TRBJ2-5, with TRBD1 matching over 8 bases. After removal of 6 bases from V and 3 bases from J, the junction contained 6 bases not matched to a gene. Per germline, CDR1 MDHEN and CDR2 SYDVKM. CDR3 size: 14 residues. The CDR3 DNA is TGTGCCAGCAGCACCCACAGGGGGAAAGAGACCCAGTACTTC. Its protein is CASSTHRGKETQYF.

This clonotype was recorded many times. The rearrangement uses TRBV29-1 and TRBJ2-7; the D is unclear. The CDR3 length is 12 residues. Germline assignment: CDR1 SQVTM and CDR2 ANQGSEA. V lost 4 bases, J lost 7 bases, and 14 bases lay in between. Written as DNA, the CDR3 is TGCAGCGTTGGGACGGACGGACGGGAGCAGTACTTC. Protein product: CSVGTDGREQYF.

The genes are TRBV4-1 and TRBJ2-2, with no clear D. V lost 2 bases and J lost 4, with 2 bases in between. Germline assignment: CDR1 MGHRA and CDR2 YSYEKL. There are 12 residues in the CDR3. CDR3 protein: CASSQLTGELFF. The DNA for the CDR3 is TGCGCCAGCAGCCAACTCACCGGGGAGCTGTTTTTT.

This clonotype was counted at least ten times. J is TRBJ1-1 and V is TRBV21-1. TRBV21-1 is given as a pseudogene. The CDR3 is 17 amino acids. CDR3 loop: CASSQRVNGFQSTEAFF. The CDR3, as DNA: TGTGCCAGCAGCCAAAGGGTGAACGGATTCCAAAGTACTGAAGCTTTCTTT.

This clonotype appeared a few times. The chain couples TRBV27 to TRBJ1-1; TRBD1 is a possible D gene (6 bases). Trimming cost V 4 bases and J 3 bases, with 15 bases left between them. CDR3 length: 15 amino acids. The germline V gene encodes CDR1 MNHEY and CDR2 SMNVEV (reference sequence). The CDR3 loop reads CASSSPPGADTEAFF. The CDR3 nucleotides are TGTGCCAGCAGTTCCCCCCCGGGGGCTGACACTGAAGCTTTCTTT.

This chain uses TRBV7-6 with TRBJ1-6, with D hard to call. Trimming removed 2 bases at V and 7 bases at J, with 15 bases between. CDR1 and CDR2 from the germline V gene are SGHVS and FNYEAQ. The CDR3 spans 16 residues. The CDR3 coding sequence is TGTGCCAGCAGCTTATTCGGAGGGTCGGCCAATTCACCCCTCCACTTT. It codes for CASSLFGGSANSPLHF.

This clonotype was seen repeatedly, ten times or more. The rearrangement uses TRBV24-1 and TRBJ2-2, with D uncertain. V dropped 9 bases and J dropped 3 bases, with 7 bases sitting between them. The CDR3 length is 12 residues. Germline loops: CDR1 KGHDR, CDR2 SFDVKD. For the CDR3, the DNA is TGTGCCACCTCGCCGGACACCGGGGAGCTGTTTTTT. Translated, it gives CATSPDTGELFF.